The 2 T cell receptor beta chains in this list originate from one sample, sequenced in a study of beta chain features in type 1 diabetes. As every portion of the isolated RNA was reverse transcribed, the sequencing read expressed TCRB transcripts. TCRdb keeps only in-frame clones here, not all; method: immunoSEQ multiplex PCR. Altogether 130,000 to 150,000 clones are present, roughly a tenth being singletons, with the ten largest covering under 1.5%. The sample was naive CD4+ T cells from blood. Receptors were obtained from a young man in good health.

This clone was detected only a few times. CDR3 sequence (DNA): TGTGCCAGCAGCGAGGGACTAGCGGCTTTCACAGATACGCAGTATTTT. This gives the protein CASSEGLAAFTDTQYF. The gene calls are TRBV9 and TRBJ2-3, with TRBD2 matching 11 bases. V shed 3 bases, J shed 2 bases, and the junction held 5 bases outside the gene matches. CDR3 length: 16 residues. The germline gives CDR1 SGDLS, CDR2 YYNGEE.

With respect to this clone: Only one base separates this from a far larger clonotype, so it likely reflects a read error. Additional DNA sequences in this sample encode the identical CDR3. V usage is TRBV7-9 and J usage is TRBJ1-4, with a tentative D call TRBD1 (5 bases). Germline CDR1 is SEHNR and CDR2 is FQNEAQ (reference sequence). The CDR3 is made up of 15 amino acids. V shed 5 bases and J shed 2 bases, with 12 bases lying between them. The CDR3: CASSLLGGTNEKLFF. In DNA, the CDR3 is TGTGCCAGCAGCCTCCTTGGGGGGACTAATGAAAAACTGTTTTTT.